This T cell receptor beta chain was sequenced in a study of T cell responses to AZD1222 COVID-19 vaccine. Points from the study as a whole: White British donors predominated, females outnumbered males, and clonal diversity was possibly underestimated. Spike-specific TCR breadth and depth grew following two AZD1222 doses. The study reported that nearly half of spike-specific TCRs target unmutated variant regions.

The CDR3 sequence is 16 residues long. CDR1 is SNHLY, CDR2 FYNNEI, per germline. Trimming at V came to 6 bases and at J to 5 bases, leaving 9 bases not matched to a gene. Second-dose schedules of about 4 or about 12 weeks were combined. Assay used: immunoSEQ multiplex PCR; TCRdb lists only in-frame clones, some missing. Here the sample spans some 200,000 clones, approximately 93% being singletons. A word on this clone: No antigen is known for it.

This TCR came from an adult who received the AZD1222 COVID-19 vaccine. The chain couples TRBV2 to TRBJ2-2, with TRBD2 matching over 10 bases. Sequences were derived from peripheral blood, sampled 28 days after the second AZD1222 dose. Here the CDR3 reads CASSTLAGVGTGELFF. CDR3 DNA sequence: TGTGCCAGCAGCACTCTAGCGGGAGTGGGAACCGGGGAGCTGTTTTTT.